This TCR beta chain was obtained from a study of graft-versus-host responses after intestinal transplantation (dated by TCRdb to the early 2020s). About the study as a whole: The transplants that recipients received were multivisceral, liver-intestinal, or isolated intestinal. Anti-thymocyte globulin induction was given to all recipients, followed by maintenance tacrolimus and steroids for 2 to 4 years. After intestinal transplantation, graft-versus-host and host-versus-graft alloreactive T cell clones were followed in the graft, circulation and bone marrow using bulk TCR-beta CDR3 sequencing. Alloreactive clones were identified by sequencing pre-transplant mixed lymphocyte reaction products and comparing them with unstimulated pre-transplant donor and recipient T cells. The cohort enrolled under 25 intestinal transplant recipients including one retransplant, and a few patients lacking pretransplant specimens were excluded. A peak of at least 4% donor T cells among recipient peripheral blood mononuclear cells was the definition used for donor T cell macrochimerism. Instead of going to the commercial service, samples from a few later patients were sequenced in-house on an Illumina MiSeq and processed with MiXCR.

Concerning this clone: Its antigen is unknown. It has no much larger one-base neighbor in the sample; base qualities were not kept.

Libraries came from the immunoSEQ multiplex PCR assay. In most patients, genomic DNA was isolated using the Qiagen DNeasy Blood and Tissue Kit and sent frozen to Adaptive Biotechnologies for TCR sequencing. For most patients, genomic DNA was subjected to high-throughput TCR-beta CDR3 sequencing by Adaptive Biotechnologies. From the authors' description of their analysis: Adaptive's ImmunoSEQ software supplied the TCR sequencing data for under 20 patients, while MiXCR and VDJtools were used to process a few other patients. To correct CD4 versus CD8 sorting errors, sequences present in both subsets at a frequency ratio below 5:1 were removed. CDR3 nucleotide sequences shared by donor and recipient were removed because the origin of these sequences could not be assigned. To be classed as alloreactive, a clone needed at least 2-fold expansion over unstimulated cells and a minimum CFSE-low frequency of 0.002% (template counts) or 0.001% (read counts). Mappable clones were those detected in sequenced pre-transplant spleen, lymph node, or MLR CFSE-low populations of the donor or recipient. Cumulative frequency of alloreactive clones was calculated as a percentage of all sequences weighted by copy number. Not all clones reach the TCRdb copy of this immuneACCESS table, which keeps in-frame sequences only. Checked studies attribute under half of the gap to unresolved V genes and leave the rest unexplained. For V, J and clone size, that table is used; D and trimming come from the DNA. The sample has tens of thousands of clones on record, approximately 95% of them singletons. The top ten hold roughly 0.5% of the sample.

What the research found in general, with its limitations: GvH clones were found in recipient bone marrow, and some of the GvH clones appeared earlier in ileal mucosa or blood, which is consistent with an intestinal mucosal origin. Early after transplant, declines in HvG clones were associated with peak levels of circulating GvH clones. In the allografts of patients with donor T cell macrochimerism, GvH to HvG T cell clonal ratios were high. The relatively low number and heterogeneity of intestinal transplant patients limited the conclusions.

The sample's time point label, decoded: cells obtained before transplantation from donor or recipient. CD3+CD4+ and CD3+CD8+ populations were FACS-sorted from unstimulated pre-transplant donor and recipient cells taken from spleen or lymph nodes. The receptor comes from a human donor who received an intestinal transplant. Sample: unstimulated CD8+ T cells sorted from spleen or lymph node cells, taken before intestinal transplant.

CDR3 loop: CASSLDRAGTNEQFF. The DNA is TGTGCCAGCAGCTTAGATCGGGCCGGGACAAATGAGCAGTTCTTC. The sequence joins TRBV11-2 to TRBJ2-1, with a weak D call of TRBD1 (6 bases match). Looking up the germline V gene yields CDR1 SGHAT and CDR2 FQNNGV. From the cysteine up to the phenylalanine, the CDR3 has a length of 15 residues. The DNA shown is the 45-base CDR3, in frame from base 1. The junction shows trimming of 0 bases on V and 7 bases on J, plus 13 bases between the germline ends.